These 12 T cell receptor beta chains were sequenced from one sample in a study of T cell clones after liver transplantation. TCRdb's table, derived via immunoSEQ multiplex PCR, lists solely in-frame clones and lacks some. The repertoire consists of tens of thousands of clones, with less than 75% occurring once and the leading ten covering 9.7%. The sample consisted of CD4+ T cells from blood, taken at the 22-month timepoint. The receptors derive from a human patient who received a liver transplant. The graft donor may have given rise to some T cells.

This clone was found once. V is TRBV30 and J is TRBJ1-4; perhaps TRBD1 as D (5 bases). The CDR3 is 15 residues long. The V gene's germline CDR1 is GTSNPN and CDR2 SVGIG (reference sequence). V lost 2 bases and J 2 bases, leaving 12 bases between the germline ends. The CDR3 DNA sequence: TGTGCCTGGAGTCCGACCGGGGGGACTAATGAAAAACTGTTTTTT. It translates to CAWSPTGGTNEKLFF.

This sequence joins TRBV4-1 and TRBJ1-6; D gene unclear. Trimming stripped 0 bases from V and 16 bases from J, with 10 bases between. This CDR3 region has 12 residues. The germline gives CDR1 MGHRA, CDR2 YSYEKL. CDR3 protein: CASSQEVPRLHF. The DNA of the CDR3 is TGCGCCAGCAGCCAAGAGGTCCCCCGGCTCCACTTT.

The gene calls are TRBV7-8 and TRBJ2-4, with 8 nucleotides matching TRBD2. V was clipped by 3 bases and J by 0 bases; unmatched bases: 16. The CDR3 loop spans 20 amino acids. The germline CDR1 and CDR2 sequences are SGHVS and FQNEAQ. The CDR3: CASSLTIPGLGGIAKNIQYF. The CDR3 DNA follows: TGTGCCAGCAGCTTGACTATTCCGGGACTAGGAGGTATAGCCAAAAACATTCAGTACTTC. Full variable domain (missing parts from reference TRBV7-8 and TRBJ2-4): GAGVSQSPRYKVAKRGQDVALRCDPISGHVSLFWYQQALGQGPEFLTYFQNEAQLDKSGLPSDRFFAERPEGSVSTLKIQRTQQEDSAVYLCASSLTIPGLGGIAKNIQYFGAGTRLSVL.

This rearrangement joins TRBV28 to TRBJ2-2; D perhaps matches TRBD1 (5 bases). The V and J ends lost 2 bases and 6 bases respectively, with 10 bases between them. The CDR3 runs to 14 residues. Per germline, CDR1 MDHEN and CDR2 SYDVKM. CDR3 DNA sequence: TGTGCCAGCAGTTTACAGGGAATCTCCGGGGAGCTGTTTTTT. Translation: CASSLQGISGELFF.

This clone was seen a handful of times. The V call is TRBV11-2, the J call TRBJ2-7; D tentatively fits TRBD1 or TRBD2 (5 bases each). The V gene lost 0 bases and the J gene lost 7 bases, with 19 bases spanning the gap. This CDR3 region has 16 residues. CDR1 and CDR2 from the germline V gene are SGHAT and FQNNGV. CDR3 protein: CASSLEVGTAVGEQYF. The DNA for the CDR3 is TGTGCCAGCAGCTTAGAAGTCGGGACGGCAGTGGGGGAGCAGTACTTC.

The chain carries TRBV27 and TRBJ2-3; a weak D match, TRBD2 (6 bases). Germline values: CDR1 MNHEY, CDR2 SMNVEV (reference sequence). V lost 5 bases and J 0 bases, leaving 12 bases between the germline ends. The CDR3 extends over 15 amino acids. The CDR3 is CASSTRGTSTDTQYF. For the CDR3, the DNA is TGTGCCAGCAGTACCCGGGGGACTAGCACAGATACGCAGTATTTT.

The rearrangement uses TRBV6-1 and TRBJ2-7; 7 bases agree with TRBD1. Trimming removed 6 bases from V and 3 bases from J; junction bases left unmatched: 5. Germline V lookup: CDR1 MNHNS, CDR2 SASEGT. The CDR3 sequence is 13 residues long. The CDR3 region is CASRTGQLYEQYF. In nucleotides, the CDR3 is TGTGCCAGCAGGACGGGACAGCTCTACGAGCAGTACTTC.

For the CDR3, the DNA is TGTGCCAGCAGCAAGATTACAGGGGACCGCACAGATACGCAGTATTTT. Protein product: CASSKITGDRTDTQYF. The chain employs TRBV9 and TRBJ2-3; the match to TRBD1 covers 7 bases. The CDR3 has 16 amino acids. Germline V gene lookup returns CDR1 SGDLS and CDR2 YYNGEE. V lost 4 bases to trimming and J lost 1 base; unmatched junction nucleotides: 9.

The genes are TRBV5-4 and TRBJ2-7; TRBD1 matches at 8 bases. The CDR3 totals 14 residues. Germline-derived CDR1 and CDR2 are SGHNT and YYREEE (reference sequence). V trimming: 3 bases; J trimming: 0 bases; junction bases outside the gene matches: 2. The CDR3 sequence is CASSSGQASYEQYF. The CDR3 nucleotides read TGTGCCAGCAGCTCGGGACAGGCCTCCTACGAGCAGTACTTC.

This chain uses TRBV7-2 with TRBJ2-7, with no clear D. Germline V gives CDR1 SGHTA, CDR2 FQGNSA. V gave up 4 bases and J gave up 7 bases, with 14 bases separating them. This CDR3 comprises 13 residues. The CDR3 nucleotides are TGTGCCAGCAGCTCCGAGTCCCTTTTTGAGCAGTACTTC. This sequence encodes CASSSESLFEQYF.

Details on this clone: A read error may produce the germline difference seen at one junction end. The rearrangement joins TRBV30 to TRBJ1-2, with a possible D match to TRBD1 (5 bases). The V gene's germline CDR1 is GTSNPN and CDR2 SVGIG (reference sequence). The CDR3 has 17 amino acids. In DNA form, the CDR3 reads TGTGCCTGGAGTTATCCCCTACGGCCGGGGACTAAGTATGGCTACACCTTC. Amino acids: CAWSYPLRPGTKYGYTF.

V and J are TRBV19 and TRBJ1-6; D possibly corresponds to TRBD1 (5 bases). The CDR3 is made up of 15 amino acids. Trimming shortened V by 2 bases and J by 3 bases, and 8 bases separated the two germline ends. Germline values: CDR1 LNHDA, CDR2 SQIVND (reference sequence). The CDR3 DNA follows: TGTGCCAGTAGTATAAAGGACATCTATAATTCACCCCTCCACTTT. Encoded protein: CASSIKDIYNSPLHF.